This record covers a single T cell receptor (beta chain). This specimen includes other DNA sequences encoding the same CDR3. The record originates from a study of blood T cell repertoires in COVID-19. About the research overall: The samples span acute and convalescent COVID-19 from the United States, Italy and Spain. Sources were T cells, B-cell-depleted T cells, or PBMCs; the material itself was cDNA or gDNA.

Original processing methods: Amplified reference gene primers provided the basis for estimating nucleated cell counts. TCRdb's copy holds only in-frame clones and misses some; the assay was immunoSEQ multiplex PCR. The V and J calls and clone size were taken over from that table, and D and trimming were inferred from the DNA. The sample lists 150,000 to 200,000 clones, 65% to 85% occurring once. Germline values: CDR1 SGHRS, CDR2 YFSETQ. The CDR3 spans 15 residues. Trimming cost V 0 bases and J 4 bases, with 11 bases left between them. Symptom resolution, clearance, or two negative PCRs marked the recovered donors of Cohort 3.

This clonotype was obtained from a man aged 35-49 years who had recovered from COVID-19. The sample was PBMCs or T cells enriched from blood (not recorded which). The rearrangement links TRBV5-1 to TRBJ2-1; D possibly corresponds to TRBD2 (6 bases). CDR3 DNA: TGCGCCAGCAGCTTGGCCGGGGGAACATACAATGAGCAGTTCTTC. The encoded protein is CASSLAGGTYNEQFF. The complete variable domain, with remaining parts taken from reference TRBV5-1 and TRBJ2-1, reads KAGVTQTPRYLIKTRGQQVTLSCSPISGHRSVSWYQQTPGQGLQFLFEYFSETQRNKGNFPGRFSGRQFSNSRSEMNVSTLELGDSALYLCASSLAGGTYNEQFFGPGTRLTVL.